Below, 31 T cell receptor beta chains from the same sample are listed, as sequenced in a study of shared clonotypes between healthy human individuals. CD45RO-negative CD8 cells positively selected for CCR7 made up the naive population, which excluded terminally differentiated effector memory CD45RA+ cells. Only in-frame clones appear in the TCRdb table, and some are missing; sequencing was by immunoSEQ multiplex PCR. This table holds 1.5 million to 2.5 million clones, approximately 94% found once. Sequenced material: naive CD8+ T cells sorted from blood. Receptors were obtained from a man younger than 35 in good health.

The V and J genes are TRBV21-1 and TRBJ2-5. TRBV21-1 is labeled a pseudogene. The CDR3 totals 13 residues. CDR3 bases: TGTGCCAGCAGATTGGACCTAGGAGAGACCCAGTACTTC. It specifies CASRLDLGETQYF.

This chain links TRBV2 with TRBJ1-2, with TRBD1 identical over 7 bases. This CDR3 region has 15 residues. V was pared by 1 base and J by 5 bases, with 7 bases of the junction left unmatched. The germline V gene encodes CDR1 SNHLY and CDR2 FYNNEI. DNA for the CDR3: TGTGCCAGCAGTGAAGATTTAGGGGGCACTTATGGCTACACCTTC. This translates into CASSEDLGGTYGYTF. Full variable domain (rest looked up from reference TRBV2 and TRBJ1-2): EPEVTQTPSHQVTQMGQEVILRCVPISNHLYFYWYRQILGQKVEFLVSFYNNEISEKSEIFDDQFSVERPDGSNFTLKIRSTKLEDSAMYFCASSEDLGGTYGYTFGSGTRLTVV.

The chain uses TRBV6-5 and TRBJ1-1; D gene unclear. The CDR3 contains 15 residues. Between the trimmed V and J ends, which lost 0 bases and 7 bases, there was a span of 15 bases. Germline V lookup: CDR1 MNHEY, CDR2 SVGAGI. For the CDR3, the DNA is TGTGCCAGCAGTTACTCAACAAGCGGGTCGGGTGAAGCTTTCTTT. Protein: CASSYSTSGSGEAFF.

The rearrangement joins TRBV27 to TRBJ2-7, with D perhaps matching TRBD1 (6 bases). Between the trimmed V and J ends, which lost 2 bases and 2 bases, there was a span of 16 bases. There are 16 residues in the CDR3. Germline loops: CDR1 MNHEY, CDR2 SMNVEV (reference sequence). CDR3 coding DNA: TGTGCCAGCAGTTTAATTATGACAGGCATCCCCTACGAGCAGTACTTC. Translation gives CASSLIMTGIPYEQYF.

The chain employs TRBV7-9 and TRBJ2-7; D is uncertain. The CDR3 sequence is 12 residues long. Germline values: CDR1 SEHNR, CDR2 FQNEAQ (reference sequence). V dropped 5 bases and J dropped 6 bases, with 11 bases sitting between them. The CDR3 nucleotides read TGTGCCAGCAGCCACGGTCGGTTCGAGCAGTACTTC. Encoded protein: CASSHGRFEQYF.

The rearrangement links TRBV11-2 to TRBJ1-3, with 8 bases lining up with TRBD1. Germline V gene sequence: CDR1 SGHAT, CDR2 FQNNGV. The CDR3 has 17 residues. V gave up 4 bases and J gave up 0 bases; unmatched junction bases: 8. The CDR3 protein is CASSSPQGASSGNTIYF. In DNA form, the CDR3 reads TGTGCCAGCAGCTCTCCCCAGGGGGCCTCCTCTGGAAACACCATATATTTT.

The chain employs TRBV5-6 and TRBJ2-1; 7 positions agree with TRBD2. The CDR3 contains 15 residues. Looked up from germline, CDR1 is SGHDT and CDR2 is YYEEEE. With 0 bases clipped from V and 7 bases from J, the junction kept 7 bases outside the gene matches. CDR3 sequence (DNA): TGTGCCAGCAGCTTGGGGATGGAGGGAGGGAATGAGCAGTTCTTC. Protein: CASSLGMEGGNEQFF.

The rearrangement uses TRBV27 and TRBJ2-1, with 10 bases fitting TRBD2. The CDR3 totals 15 residues. The germline gives CDR1 MNHEY, CDR2 SMNVEV (reference sequence). The trim removed 7 bases at V and 6 bases at J, leaving 9 bases unmatched. The CDR3 sequence is CASTSGAGGLNEQFF. The CDR3 nucleotides are TGTGCCAGCACCTCCGGAGCGGGGGGGCTCAATGAGCAGTTCTTC.

The chain is built from TRBV6-5 and TRBJ1-2; 9 bases are a match to TRBD1. The CDR3 length is 13 residues. J gave up 8 bases and V 4 bases, and 5 bases lay outside the gene matches. Germline CDR1 MNHEY, CDR2 SVGAGI. The chain's CDR3 is CASSWADRGGYTF. The CDR3 DNA is TGTGCCAGCAGTTGGGCGGACAGGGGCGGCTACACCTTC.

The rearrangement uses TRBV6-5 and TRBJ2-7, with D tentatively TRBD1 or TRBD2 (6 bases each). Germline CDR1 MNHEY, CDR2 SVGAGI. The CDR3 runs to 15 residues. With 4 bases removed from V and 4 bases from J, the gap between germline ends came to 17 bases. The CDR3 bases are TGTGCCAGCAGTTTCTTATCGGAGGGGGATTACGAGCAGTACTTC. Protein sequence: CASSFLSEGDYEQYF.

The chain recombines TRBV7-9 with TRBJ1-2; 8 positions match TRBD1. The CDR3 is 16 residues long. CDR1 and CDR2 from the germline V gene are SEHNR and FQNEAQ (reference sequence). V lost 2 bases to trimming and J lost 6 bases; unmatched junction nucleotides: 11. CDR3 amino acids: CASSLFTGGEDNGYTF. The CDR3 coding sequence is TGTGCCAGCAGCTTATTTACAGGGGGTGAAGACAATGGCTACACCTTC. The full variable domain, its missing parts supplied by reference TRBV7-9 and TRBJ1-2, is DTGVSQNPRHKITKRGQNVTFRCDPISEHNRLYWYRQTLGQGPEFLTYFQNEAQLEKSRLLSDRFSAERPKGSFSTLEIQRTEQGDSAMYLCASSLFTGGEDNGYTFGSGTRLTVV.

The CDR3 loop is CASSLQVVGELFF. In DNA form, the CDR3 reads TGTGCCAGCAGTTTGCAGGTCGTGGGGGAGCTGTTTTTT. The rearrangement links TRBV27 to TRBJ2-2; D is uncertain. The CDR3 has 13 residues. CDR1 and CDR2 (germline): MNHEY, SMNVEV (reference sequence). V was cut by 3 bases and J by 8 bases, with 10 bases left in between.

In regard to this clone: The sample carries other DNA sequences with the same CDR3. The chain recombines TRBV7-3 with TRBJ2-3; no clear D. From germline, CDR1 is SGHTA and CDR2 FQGTGA. The V and J ends lost 1 base and 2 bases respectively, with 4 bases between them. The CDR3 is 13 amino acids. This chain's CDR3 is CASSLIHTDTQYF. In nucleotides, the CDR3 is TGTGCCAGCAGCTTAATTCACACAGATACGCAGTATTTT.

The chain has TRBV9 and TRBJ2-3, with 9 bases aligning to TRBD2. J gave up 5 bases and V 7 bases, and 5 bases lay outside the gene matches. Germline-derived CDR1 and CDR2 are SGDLS and YYNGEE. This CDR3 has 13 residues. CDR3 sequence: CASEGGGEDTQYF. CDR3 bases: TGTGCCAGCGAGGGCGGGGGGGAAGATACGCAGTATTTT. The full variable domain, with the rest looked up from reference TRBV9 and TRBJ2-3, is DSGVTQTPKHLITATGQRVTLRCSPRSGDLSVYWYQQSLDQGLQFLIQYYNGEERAKGNILERFSAQQFPDLHSELNLSSLELGDSALYFCASEGGGEDTQYFGPGTRLTVL.

The chain recombines TRBV28 with TRBJ2-7; a possible D gene is TRBD1 (5 bases). This CDR3 is built from 14 residues. The V gene lost 5 bases and the J gene lost 3 bases, with 14 bases spanning the gap. Germline V CDR1 and CDR2: MDHEN, SYDVKM. The CDR3 DNA reads TGTGCCAGCAGTGCCAGGGTAATGGTCTACGAGCAGTACTTC. Protein: CASSARVMVYEQYF.

The genes are TRBV5-4 and TRBJ2-2; TRBD2 aligns across 14 bases. The CDR3 sequence is 17 residues long. V lost 4 bases and J lost 6; bases outside the gene matches: 8. From germline, CDR1 is SGHNT and CDR2 YYREEE (reference sequence). CDR3 sequence reads: CASSPPGLAGAAGELFF. Written as DNA, the CDR3 is TGTGCCAGCAGCCCTCCGGGACTAGCGGGAGCTGCCGGGGAGCTGTTTTTT.

Concerning this clone itself: This CDR3 is also generated by other DNA sequences in the sample. The V call is TRBV7-9, the J call TRBJ1-4; 12 nucleotides match TRBD1. Looked up from germline, CDR1 is SEHNR and CDR2 is FQNEAQ (reference sequence). V was pared by 5 bases and J by 8 bases, with 3 bases of the junction left unmatched. The CDR3 totals 14 residues. The CDR3 nucleotides read TGTGCCAGCAGCCCGGGACAGGGGGCCGAAAAACTGTTTTTT. Protein: CASSPGQGAEKLFF.

This chain joins TRBV4-3 and TRBJ2-7; 10 bases map to TRBD2. The CDR3 runs 18 residues. V was clipped by 0 bases and J by 2 bases; unmatched bases: 10. Per the germline V gene, CDR1 is LGHNA and CDR2 is YSLEER. The CDR3 sequence is CASSQEAGEREGPYEQYF. As DNA, the CDR3 is TGCGCCAGCAGCCAAGAGGCCGGGGAGCGGGAGGGACCCTACGAGCAGTACTTC.

CDR3 nucleotides: TGCGCCAGCAGCCCCGGACAGGGCCCCTACAATGAGCAGTTCTTC. It yields the protein CASSPGQGPYNEQFF. The V and J genes are TRBV4-1 and TRBJ2-1; 8 nucleotides match TRBD1. V gave up 4 bases and J gave up 2 bases; unmatched junction bases: 4. This CDR3 spans 15 amino acids. Germline assignment: CDR1 MGHRA and CDR2 YSYEKL.

A few counts support this clone. This CDR3 is also generated by other DNA sequences in the sample. The DNA for the CDR3 is TGTGCCAGCAGCTTAGAGGGAAGCTCCTATAATTCACCCCTCCACTTT. It translates to CASSLEGSSYNSPLHF. The chain is built from TRBV7-9 and TRBJ1-6; D gene unclear. CDR3 length: 16 residues. Germline CDR1 and CDR2: SEHNR and FQNEAQ (reference sequence). The germline V and J ends were trimmed by 1 base and 0 bases, with 7 bases remaining between them.

The CDR3 sequence is CASSSQGANQPQHF. The DNA for the CDR3 is TGTGCCAGCAGCTCCCAGGGGGCCAATCAGCCCCAGCATTTT. V gene TRBV5-6 combines with J gene TRBJ1-5; 8 positions agree with TRBD1. Germline trimming cut 3 bases from V and 3 bases from J; bases unmatched to any gene: 2. Germline V gene sequence: CDR1 SGHDT, CDR2 YYEEEE. The CDR3 has 14 residues.

The chain has TRBV9 and TRBJ2-5, with 7 bases lining up with TRBD1. The CDR3 is 15 amino acids. Trimming removed 3 bases from V and 4 bases from J; junction bases left unmatched: 9. Germline CDR1 reads SGDLS; CDR2 reads YYNGEE. This CDR3 reads CASSAETGSGETQYF. For the CDR3, the DNA is TGTGCCAGCAGCGCCGAGACAGGGAGCGGAGAGACCCAGTACTTC.

The rearrangement links TRBV18 to TRBJ2-1; TRBD1 matches 7 bases. This CDR3 region has 14 residues. V was clipped by 9 bases and J by 7 bases; unmatched bases: 12. Germline-derived CDR1 and CDR2 are KGHSH and LQKENI. For the CDR3, the DNA is TGTGCCAGTTCATCGACAGGGTCGGGTAATGAGCAGTTCTTC. Its translation is CASSSTGSGNEQFF.

The chain is built from TRBV6-5 and TRBJ2-7, with D possibly being TRBD1 or TRBD2 (6 bases each). The CDR3 sequence is 12 residues long. V was pared by 8 bases and J by 3 bases, with 11 bases between. Germline V gene data show CDR1 as MNHEY and CDR2 as SVGAGI. The CDR3 region is CASRGLVYEQYF. Written as DNA, the CDR3 is TGTGCCAGCCGGGGGCTAGTCTACGAGCAGTACTTC.

The chain employs TRBV27 and TRBJ2-1; tentative D call: TRBD1 (6 bases). Germline CDR1 and CDR2: MNHEY and SMNVEV (reference sequence). V lost 3 bases and J lost 2, with 11 bases in between. There are 15 residues in the CDR3. The CDR3 is CASSLIRGAYNEQFF. CDR3 DNA: TGTGCCAGCAGTTTGATCAGGGGAGCCTACAATGAGCAGTTCTTC.

This chain connects TRBV7-9 to TRBJ1-1, with D uncertain. V shed 5 bases and J shed 5 bases, with 15 bases lying between them. The CDR3 sequence is 14 residues long. The germline V gene has CDR1 SEHNR and CDR2 FQNEAQ (reference sequence). The DNA for the CDR3 is TGTGCCAGCAGCCGAATCCTCCTTGGGACTGAAGCTTTCTTT. This codes for CASSRILLGTEAFF.

The chain carries TRBV11-2 and TRBJ1-1, with 12 bases identical to TRBD1. The CDR3 is 18 residues long. Trimming cost V 4 bases and J 5 bases; bases outside gene matches: 14. The germline V gene has CDR1 SGHAT and CDR2 FQNNGV. CDR3 amino acids: CASSYLRGTGGLETEAFF. CDR3 bases: TGTGCCAGCAGCTATCTGAGAGGGACAGGGGGCTTAGAGACTGAAGCTTTCTTT.

The chain is built from TRBV27 and TRBJ2-3; no clear D gene. Germline lookup yields CDR1 MNHEY and CDR2 SMNVEV (reference sequence). V was trimmed by 4 bases and J by 0 bases, leaving 20 bases between them. The CDR3 runs 18 residues. CDR3 amino acids: CASSSGSVSGWSTDTQYF. The CDR3 nucleotides are TGTGCCAGCAGTTCGGGCTCGGTGTCGGGTTGGAGCACAGATACGCAGTATTTT.

This chain connects TRBV29-1 to TRBJ1-5, with no clear D. CDR3 length: 18 residues. Germline V CDR1 and CDR2: SQVTM, ANQGSEA. Deletions cut 2 bases from V and 2 bases from J, with 22 bases between. The CDR3 DNA follows: TGCAGCGTTGAACAATGCTATGGATGTGCGGGCGGCAATCAGCCCCAGCATTTT. It is translated as CSVEQCYGCAGGNQPQHF.

On this clone: In the same sample, other DNA sequences code for this CDR3. The genes are TRBV27 and TRBJ2-7; the match to TRBD2 covers 8 bases. The CDR3 sequence is 14 residues long. Looked up from germline, CDR1 is MNHEY and CDR2 is SMNVEV (reference sequence). V gave up 5 bases and J gave up 5 bases; unmatched junction bases: 8. CDR3 loop: CASSPPGGVHEQYF. The CDR3 DNA reads as TGTGCCAGCAGTCCCCCGGGGGGGGTGCACGAGCAGTACTTC.

The chain links TRBV7-9 to TRBJ2-2, with 7 bases matching TRBD1. CDR3 length: 15 amino acids. The V and J ends lost 5 bases and 4 bases, in that order; junction bases with no gene match: 7. Germline loops: CDR1 SEHNR, CDR2 FQNEAQ (reference sequence). This CDR3 reads CASSPQGSVTGELFF. The CDR3 bases are TGTGCCAGCAGCCCACAGGGGTCGGTCACCGGGGAGCTGTTTTTT.